This T cell receptor beta chain was obtained from a study of cytomegalovirus exposure and HLA in healthy donors. Of note for this clone: The antigen remains unidentified.

Notes on the study in general: Under in vitro conditions, a few CMV-associated chains were confirmed as specific for CMV antigens.

Germline loops: CDR1 MNHGY, CDR2 SVAAGI. This CDR3 comprises 12 residues. V was pared by 6 bases and J by 8 bases, with 13 bases between. Profiled with immunoSEQ multiplex PCR; TCRdb holds only in-frame clones, not every one. The data show more than 90,000 clones, with roughly 88% seen just once and around 1.9% held by the top ten. This receptor was obtained from a man younger than 35 in good health and CMV-seronegative. This rearrangement joins TRBV6-9 to TRBJ1-2, with D tentatively TRBD1 (5 bases). Sequencing used PBMCs. The CDR3 is CASSPRERGYTF. The DNA of the CDR3 is TGTGCCAGCAGCCCCAGGGAACGAGGCTACACCTTC.